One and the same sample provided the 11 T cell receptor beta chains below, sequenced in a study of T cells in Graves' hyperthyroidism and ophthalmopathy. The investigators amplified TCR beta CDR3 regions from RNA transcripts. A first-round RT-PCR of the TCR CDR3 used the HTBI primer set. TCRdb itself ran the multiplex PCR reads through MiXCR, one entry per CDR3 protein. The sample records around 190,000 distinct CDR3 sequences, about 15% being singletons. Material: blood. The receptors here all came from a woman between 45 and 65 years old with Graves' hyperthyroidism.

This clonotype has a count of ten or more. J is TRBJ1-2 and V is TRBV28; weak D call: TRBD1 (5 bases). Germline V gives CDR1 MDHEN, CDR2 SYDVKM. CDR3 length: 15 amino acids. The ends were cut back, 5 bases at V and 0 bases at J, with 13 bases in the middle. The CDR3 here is CASSRPRGPNYGYTF. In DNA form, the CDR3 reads TGTGCCAGCAGTCGGCCCCGGGGACCTAACTATGGCTACACCTTC.

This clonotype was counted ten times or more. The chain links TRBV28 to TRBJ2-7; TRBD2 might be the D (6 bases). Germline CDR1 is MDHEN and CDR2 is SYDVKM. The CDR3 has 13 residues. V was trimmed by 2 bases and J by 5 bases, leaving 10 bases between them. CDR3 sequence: CASSLIREHEQYF. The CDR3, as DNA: TGTGCCAGCAGTTTAATTCGGGAGCACGAGCAGTACTTC.

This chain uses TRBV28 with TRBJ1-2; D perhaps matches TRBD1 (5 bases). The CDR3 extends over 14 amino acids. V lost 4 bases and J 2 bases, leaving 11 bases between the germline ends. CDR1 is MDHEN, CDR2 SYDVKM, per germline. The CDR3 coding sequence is TGTGCCAGCAGTTCTGGAGGGGTCAACTATGGCTACACCTTC. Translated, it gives CASSSGGVNYGYTF.

CDR3: CSVEVQGPVYYGYTF. The DNA of the CDR3 is TGCAGCGTTGAAGTGCAGGGTCCAGTTTACTATGGCTACACCTTC. The J gene is TRBJ1-2, the V gene TRBV29-1, with D tentatively TRBD1 (5 bases). The CDR3 is 15 residues long. The germline V gene encodes CDR1 SQVTM and CDR2 ANQGSEA. Trimming pared 1 base from V and 3 bases from J, leaving 15 bases between.

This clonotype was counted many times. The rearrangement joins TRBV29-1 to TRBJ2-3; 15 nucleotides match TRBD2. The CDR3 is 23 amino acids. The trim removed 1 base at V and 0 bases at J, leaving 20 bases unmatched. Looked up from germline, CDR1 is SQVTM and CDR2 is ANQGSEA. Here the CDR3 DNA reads TGCAGCGTTGAAGGCGCCGGGACTAGCGGGAGGAGCACCAAAAGTCTTAGCACAGATACGCAGTATTTT. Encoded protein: CSVEGAGTSGRSTKSLSTDTQYF.

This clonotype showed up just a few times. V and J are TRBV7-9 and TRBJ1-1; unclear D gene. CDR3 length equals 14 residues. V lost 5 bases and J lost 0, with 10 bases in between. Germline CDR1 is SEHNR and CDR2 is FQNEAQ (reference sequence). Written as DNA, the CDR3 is TGTGCCAGCAGCCCACATCCCATGAACACTGAAGCTTTCTTT. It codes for CASSPHPMNTEAFF.

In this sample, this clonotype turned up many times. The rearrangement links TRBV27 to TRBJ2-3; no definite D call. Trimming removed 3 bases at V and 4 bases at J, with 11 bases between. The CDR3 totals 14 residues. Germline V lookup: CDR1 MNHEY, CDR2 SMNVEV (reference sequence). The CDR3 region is CASSFREDSDTQYF. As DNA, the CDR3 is TGTGCCAGCAGTTTTCGAGAAGACTCAGATACGCAGTATTTT.

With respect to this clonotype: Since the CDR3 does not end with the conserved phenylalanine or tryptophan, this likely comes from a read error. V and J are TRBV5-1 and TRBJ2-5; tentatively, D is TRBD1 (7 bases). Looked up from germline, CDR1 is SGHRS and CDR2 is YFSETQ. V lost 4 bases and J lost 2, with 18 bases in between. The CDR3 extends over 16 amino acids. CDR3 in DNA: TGCGCCAGCAGCCCAGGAGCGGGCAGGGGGCAAGAGACCCAGTACTCC. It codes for CASSPGAGRGQETQYS.

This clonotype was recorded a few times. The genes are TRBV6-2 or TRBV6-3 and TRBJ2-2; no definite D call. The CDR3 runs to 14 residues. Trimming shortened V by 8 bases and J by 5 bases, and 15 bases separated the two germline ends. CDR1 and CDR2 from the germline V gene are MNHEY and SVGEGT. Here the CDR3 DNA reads TGTGCCAGCGTCACATATCAGAGGACCGGGGAGCTGTTTTTT. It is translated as CASVTYQRTGELFF.

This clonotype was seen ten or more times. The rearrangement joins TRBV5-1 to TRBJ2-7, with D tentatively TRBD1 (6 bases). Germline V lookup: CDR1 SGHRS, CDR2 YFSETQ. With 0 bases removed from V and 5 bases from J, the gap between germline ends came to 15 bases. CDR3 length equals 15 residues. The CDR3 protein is CASSLVAGVTHEQYF. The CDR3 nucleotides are TGCGCCAGCAGCTTGGTGGCAGGGGTAACGCACGAGCAGTACTTC.

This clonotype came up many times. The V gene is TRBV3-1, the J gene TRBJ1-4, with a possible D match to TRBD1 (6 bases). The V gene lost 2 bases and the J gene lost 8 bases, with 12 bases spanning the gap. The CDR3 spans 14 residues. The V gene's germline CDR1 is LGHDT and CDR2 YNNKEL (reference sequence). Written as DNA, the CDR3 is TGTGCCAGCAGCCAAAGGACAGAGGGCGAAAAACTGTTTTTT. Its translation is CASSQRTEGEKLFF.